This T cell receptor (delta chain) was sequenced during a study of gamma-delta chains in newborns, infants, children. Study background: Microbial exposure reportedly drives polyclonal innate γδ T cell expansion after birth.

TCRdb re-called the reads using CATT. The sample carries some 11,000 delta-chain clones, about 3.8% recorded once. Germline CDR1 reads GEAIGNYY; CDR2 reads EKD. V was pared by 3 bases and J by 0 bases, with 13 bases of the junction left unmatched. This CDR3 has 18 residues. The receptor was isolated from a child who was a newborn, infant or young child, either healthy, febrile or measles-vaccinated (not recorded which). The J gene is TRDJ1, the V gene TRDV2, with TRDD3 matching over 9 bases. Sequenced input: blood. DNA for the CDR3: TGTGCCTGTGACGGGGTCCTCACTGGGGATACGTACACCGATAAACTCATCTTT. Translation: CACDGVLTGDTYTDKLIF.